This paragraph reports one T cell receptor beta chain. Its antigen is not known. The data are from a study of cytomegalovirus exposure and HLA in healthy donors. The study, taken as a whole, reports: Later analysis found that TCR beta chains associated with HLA were more clonally expanded than other, equally common chains. The authors listed around 150 TCR beta chains as cytomegalovirus-associated.

CDR1 is SNHLY, CDR2 FYNNEI, per germline. Unmatched junction bases numbered 5, after V lost 6 bases and J lost 0 bases. This CDR3 region has 15 residues. Amplification used 60 Vbeta primers and 13 Jbeta primers. Clones were read by immunoSEQ multiplex PCR, and TCRdb kept only the in-frame ones, dropping some. The table shows about 76,000 clones, with around 80% occurring only once. The V and J genes are TRBV2 and TRBJ2-3; 8 nucleotides align to TRBD2. This clonotype was obtained from a male donor in good health and CMV-seropositive. The source material was PBMCs. The CDR3 spells CASRSPSGSTDTQYF. In nucleotides, the CDR3 is TGTGCCAGCAGATCCCCTAGCGGGAGCACAGATACGCAGTATTTT.